This entry is about one T cell receptor (beta chain). Assay: immunoSEQ multiplex PCR; the TCRdb copy retains only in-frame clones and omits some. Altogether around 43,000 clones are present, roughly 89% being singletons, with the ten largest covering 0.55% to 0.85%. CDR3 length equals 13 residues. The J segment lost 2 bases and the V segment lost 6 bases, leaving 4 bases of the junction unmatched. Germline loops: CDR1 SGHRS, CDR2 YFSETQ. Regulatory T cells were sorted from thawed PBMCs rested overnight at 37°C with 150 to 200 IU/ml IL-2. This record comes from a study of Tregs in tolerant kidney transplant recipients.

The gene calls are TRBV5-1 and TRBJ2-5, with 7 bases aligning to TRBD1. Input material: Tregs from blood. The TCR originated in a human donor in good health. The DNA for the CDR3 is TGCGCCAGCACCAGGGGGTCTCAAGAGACCCAGTACTTC. Translating gives CASTRGSQETQYF.